A selection of T cell receptor beta chains follows, all from one sample in a study of blood T cell repertoires in COVID-19. Some clones are missing from TCRdb's copy, which holds only in-frame ones; the method was immunoSEQ multiplex PCR. The sample has over 150,000 clones; about four fifths are singletons. Sample: peripheral blood. The source of these receptors is a woman of 80 years or more with COVID-19, enrolled during active disease. Each CDR3 is given with its conserved first and last residue. Fields, in order: J gene, V gene, CDR3 protein.

J: TRBJ2-2
V: TRBV7-3
CDR3: CASSGMGTVNTGELFF

J: TRBJ2-7
V: TRBV29-1
CDR3: CSVEGGLEKYF

J: TRBJ1-1
V: TRBV5-6
CDR3: CASSLIDRDTEAFF

J: TRBJ2-7
V: TRBV6-5
CDR3: CASRFYTGVAYEQYF

J: TRBJ2-3
V: TRBV28
CDR3: CASRTVPDTQYF

J: TRBJ1-3
V: TRBV7-3
CDR3: CASSYGPGTSGNTIYF

J: TRBJ2-3
V: TRBV18
CDR3: CASHPLARAIDTQYF

J: TRBJ1-1
V: TRBV5-1
CDR3: CATNPGPGRGGTEAFF

J: TRBJ1-1
V: TRBV7-2
CDR3: CASSLDRAEAFF

J: TRBJ1-4
V: TRBV12-3/TRBV12-4
CDR3: CASRSGTGMKLFF

J: TRBJ2-4
V: TRBV18
CDR3: CASSPIPGQGASAKNIQYF

J: TRBJ2-7
V: TRBV18
CDR3: CASSLYRDWPRNEQYF

J: TRBJ1-1
V: TRBV18
CDR3: CASSPPGTGVWTEAFF

J: TRBJ2-1
V: TRBV24-1
CDR3: CATSLLRWGLGSYNEQFF

J: TRBJ2-7
V: TRBV3-1/TRBV3-2
CDR3: CASSQVYEQYF

J: TRBJ2-1
V: TRBV27
CDR3: CASSLGLAGNNEQFF

J: TRBJ2-3
V: TRBV24-1
CDR3: CATSDPLAGTHTQYF

J: TRBJ1-4
V: TRBV5-4
CDR3: CASSLGVNAGEKLFF

J: TRBJ2-5
V: TRBV6-5
CDR3: CASSERGQGWETQYF